One and the same sample provided the 7 T cell receptor beta chains below, sequenced in a study of shared T cell receptors in the human thymus. Profiled with immunoSEQ multiplex PCR; TCRdb holds only in-frame clones, not every one. The profile shows just under 550,000 clones, approximately 80% of them singletons. A further study also used this sample, focusing on human thymus T cells.

Sequenced sample: thymocytes. The receptors originated from a boy younger than two with a congenital heart defect.

J is TRBJ2-7 and V is TRBV6-1; no firm D call. This CDR3 is built from 14 residues. V lost 2 bases to trimming and J lost 4 bases, with 12 bases between them. The germline V gene has CDR1 MNHNS and CDR2 SASEGT. DNA for the CDR3: TGTGCCAGCAGTGAACTGGCACACATTTACGAGCAGTACTTC. It codes for CASSELAHIYEQYF.

The V call is TRBV7-5, the J call TRBJ2-3; the table's TRBD2 call for D was not verified on the DNA. TRBV7-5 is a listed pseudogene. The CDR3 sequence is 15 residues long. The DNA for the CDR3 is TGTGTCAGAAGCGCGCAGACTAGCGGAATAGATACGCAGTATTTT. Residues: CVRSAQTSGIDTQYF.

This sequence joins TRBV5-1 and TRBJ2-3; 8 bases fit TRBD2. CDR3 size: 18 residues. Germline loops: CDR1 SGHRS, CDR2 YFSETQ. Unmatched junction bases numbered 16, after V lost 4 bases and J lost 3 bases. CDR3 DNA sequence: TGCGCCAGCAGCACTTCTAGCGGGCAGAACCCCTTTACAGATACGCAGTATTTT. Translated: CASSTSSGQNPFTDTQYF. Full variable domain (outside the CDR3, taken from reference TRBV5-1 and TRBJ2-3): KAGVTQTPRYLIKTRGQQVTLSCSPISGHRSVSWYQQTPGQGLQFLFEYFSETQRNKGNFPGRFSGRQFSNSRSEMNVSTLELGDSALYLCASSTSSGQNPFTDTQYFGPGTRLTVL.

The gene calls are TRBV6-5 and TRBJ2-1; 7 bases agree with TRBD2. The CDR3 has 15 amino acids. Losses at the gene ends were 4 bases for V and 5 bases for J; bases not matched to a gene: 8. Per the germline V gene, CDR1 is MNHEY and CDR2 is SVGAGI. In DNA, the CDR3 is TGTGCCAGCAGTTTCCGACTAGCTGGCCACAATGAGCAGTTCTTC. Amino acid sequence: CASSFRLAGHNEQFF.

The gene calls are TRBV28 and TRBJ1-1; tentative D call: TRBD1 (5 bases). Germline values: CDR1 MDHEN, CDR2 SYDVKM. The CDR3 spans 12 residues. The V end was cut by 2 bases, the J end by 7 bases, with 8 bases between. In DNA, the CDR3 is TGTGCCAGCAGTTTAGGGACTGATGAAGCTTTCTTT. It yields the protein CASSLGTDEAFF.

The chain employs TRBV7-9 and TRBJ2-7, with a tentative D call TRBD1 (6 bases). The CDR3 totals 14 residues. Germline CDR1 SEHNR, CDR2 FQNEAQ (reference sequence). V gave up 1 base and J gave up 5 bases, with 12 bases separating them. This CDR3 is CASSLDWDTHEQYF. CDR3 DNA: TGTGCCAGCAGCTTAGATTGGGACACACACGAGCAGTACTTC. The full variable domain, completed using reference TRBV7-9 and TRBJ2-7, is DTGVSQNPRHKITKRGQNVTFRCDPISEHNRLYWYRQTLGQGPEFLTYFQNEAQLEKSRLLSDRFSAERPKGSFSTLEIQRTEQGDSAMYLCASSLDWDTHEQYFGPGTRLTVT.

J is TRBJ2-7 and V is TRBV11-2; 7 bases agree with TRBD2. Losses at the gene ends were 6 bases for V and 0 bases for J; bases not matched to a gene: 8. This CDR3 spans 15 amino acids. CDR1 is SGHAT, CDR2 FQNNGV, per germline. CDR3 DNA sequence: TGTGCCAGCAGGTTGCCGGCTAGCGGCTCCTACGAGCAGTACTTC. Protein: CASRLPASGSYEQYF.